A selection of T cell receptor beta chains follows, all from one sample in a study of cytomegalovirus exposure and HLA in healthy donors. The assay was immunoSEQ multiplex PCR, and TCRdb's table has in-frame clones only and misses some. This sample yields approximately 160,000 clones, of which around 85% are seen a single time; approximately 2.3% belongs to the top ten. Sequencing was performed on PBMCs. The receptors shown here come from a man younger than 40 in good health and CMV-seropositive. The CDR3 runs from the conserved cysteine through the conserved F or W. D genes are given only for firm matches. Clone size appears in some rows only: once, few, many, or a class for an expanded clone.

v_call	j_call	d_call	clone_size	cdr3_aa	cdr3_nt
TRBV12-5	TRBJ2-5	NA	NA	CASGLTLTSYGETQYF	TGTGCTAGTGGTCTTACCCTGACTAGTTATGGAGAGACCCAGTACTTC
TRBV11-2	TRBJ2-5	NA	NA	CASSQPAAGETQYF	TGTGCCAGCAGCCAGCCCGCGGCTGGCGAGACCCAGTACTTC
TRBV27	TRBJ2-3	TRBD2	once	CASSFSSGGDTQYF	TGTGCCAGCAGTTTTTCTAGCGGGGGCGATACGCAGTATTTT
TRBV9	TRBJ2-1	TRBD2	NA	CASSVSGGAFEQFF	TGTGCCAGCAGCGTCAGCGGGGGGGCTTTCGAGCAGTTCTTC
TRBV7-6	TRBJ2-7	NA	NA	CASSLVDKYYEQYF	TGTGCCAGCAGCTTGGTAGACAAATATTACGAGCAGTACTTC
TRBV5-6	TRBJ1-5	TRBD1	once	CASSAGQGRSNQPQHF	TGTGCCAGCAGCGCCGGACAGGGGAGAAGCAATCAGCCCCAGCATTTT
TRBV2	TRBJ2-7	TRBD1	NA	CASSDPGQGALYEQYF	TGTGCCAGCAGTGATCCAGGACAGGGGGCTCTGTACGAGCAGTACTTC
TRBV6-5	TRBJ1-2	NA	NA	CASSPDRGGYGYTF	TGTGCCAGCAGTCCTGATCGGGGTGGCTATGGCTACACCTTC
TRBV7-2	TRBJ2-7	TRBD1	NA	CASSDRAGDYEQYF	TGTGCCAGCAGCGACAGGGCTGGGGACTACGAGCAGTACTTC
TRBV6-1	TRBJ2-3	TRBD2	NA	CASSERGASGGPPDTQYF	TGTGCCAGCAGTGAACGGGGGGCCAGCGGGGGGCCCCCAGATACGCAGTATTTT
TRBV6-5	TRBJ2-2	TRBD1	NA	CASSYNTGGGGELFF	TGTGCCAGCAGTTACAATACAGGGGGCGGCGGGGAGCTGTTTTTT
TRBV14	TRBJ1-2	NA	NA	CASSPRRDTNYGYTF	TGTGCCAGCAGCCCCCGACGGGATACAAACTATGGCTACACCTTC
TRBV6-5	TRBJ1-1	TRBD1	NA	CASSYDHRVGQKAFF	TGTGCCAGCAGCTATGATCACAGGGTGGGACAGAAAGCTTTCTTT
TRBV2	TRBJ1-5	NA	many	CASSEWAENQPQHF	TGTGCCAGCAGTGAATGGGCCGAAAATCAGCCCCAGCATTTT
TRBV5-1	TRBJ2-6	NA	NA	CASSLGLDSGANVLTF	TGCGCCAGCAGCTTGGGACTGGACTCTGGGGCCAACGTCCTGACTTTC
TRBV23-1	TRBJ1-1	NA	NA	CASSIGTPLNTEAFF	TGCGCCAGCTCGATTGGGACACCTCTGAACACTGAAGCTTTCTTT
TRBV6-5	TRBJ2-7	NA	NA	CASSYSTFTGEQYF	TGTGCCAGCAGTTACTCGACTTTTACAGGCGAGCAGTACTTC
TRBV12-5	TRBJ2-1	NA	NA	CASGAPHNEQFF	TGTGCTAGTGGAGCCCCTCACAATGAGCAGTTCTTC
TRBV7-9	TRBJ2-2	TRBD1	NA	CASSDSGGLVTGELFF	TGTGCCAGCAGCGATTCAGGGGGCTTGGTCACCGGGGAGCTGTTTTTT
TRBV13	TRBJ2-5	NA	NA	CASSSQPGGLRETQYF	TGTGCCAGCAGCTCCCAGCCAGGGGGGTTGAGAGAGACCCAGTACTTC
TRBV4-3	TRBJ1-1	NA	NA	CASSQDKGVTEAFF	TGCGCCAGCAGCCAAGATAAAGGAGTCACTGAAGCTTTCTTT
TRBV7-2	TRBJ2-5	TRBD2	NA	CASSLAGAGGIRETQYF	TGTGCCAGCAGCTTAGCCGGGGCGGGGGGAATTCGGGAGACCCAGTACTTC
TRBV27	TRBJ2-1	TRBD2	once	CASRSGGVYNEQFF	TGTGCCAGCCGATCCGGGGGGGTGTACAATGAGCAGTTCTTC
TRBV6-6	TRBJ2-1	NA	NA	CASSYSSEQFF	TGTGCCAGCAGTTACTCGAGTGAGCAGTTCTTC
TRBV11-2	TRBJ1-6	TRBD1	many	CASSLEGTGALNSPLHF	TGTGCCAGCAGCTTAGAGGGGACAGGGGCCCTTAATTCACCCCTCCACTTT
TRBV5-4	TRBJ2-1	TRBD2	NA	CASSLASGGYNEQFF	TGTGCCAGCAGCTTGGCCAGCGGGGGATACAATGAGCAGTTCTTC
TRBV6-1	TRBJ2-2	NA	NA	CASSVYRDQLGELFF	TGTGCCAGCAGTGTGTACAGGGATCAGCTCGGGGAGCTGTTTTTT
TRBV9	TRBJ1-3	NA	NA	CASSPTGSSGNTIYF	TGTGCCAGCAGCCCCACAGGATCTTCTGGAAACACCATATATTTT
TRBV6-1	TRBJ2-2	NA	NA	CASSEASMETGELFF	TGTGCCAGCAGTGAAGCCAGTATGGAGACCGGGGAGCTGTTTTTT
TRBV6-4	TRBJ2-2	TRBD2	NA	CASSEGSGGYLTGELFF	TGTGCCAGCTCAGAAGGTAGCGGGGGTTACCTGACCGGGGAGCTGTTTTTT
TRBV21-1	TRBJ2-2	NA	NA	CASSKGAGQGRTGELFF	TGTGCCAGCAGCAAAGGGGCGGGACAGGGGCGAACCGGGGAGCTGTTTTTT
TRBV6-5	TRBJ2-1	NA	once	CASTSSLGKQFF	TGTGCCAGCACCTCTAGCTTAGGGAAGCAGTTCTTC
TRBV27	TRBJ1-2	NA	NA	CASSPGILYGYTF	TGTGCCAGCAGCCCCGGGATACTCTATGGCTACACCTTC
TRBV7-2	TRBJ2-5	TRBD2	NA	CASSYNLAGGRETQYF	TGTGCCAGCAGCTATAATCTAGCGGGGGGGCGAGAGACCCAGTACTTC
TRBV15	TRBJ2-1	NA	NA	CATSGGAASYNEQFF	TGTGCCACCAGCGGGGGGGCTGCCTCCTACAATGAGCAGTTCTTC
TRBV14	TRBJ2-7	NA	NA	CASSQESGRPYQQYF	TGTGCCAGCAGCCAAGAATCAGGCCGCCCTTACCAGCAGTACTTC
TRBV6-4	TRBJ2-2	TRBD1	NA	CASSETHRGDGELFF	TGTGCCAGCAGTGAGACCCACAGGGGAGACGGGGAGCTGTTTTTT
TRBV2	TRBJ1-3	NA	NA	CASSEAPGAGNTIYF	TGTGCCAGCAGTGAAGCCCCAGGGGCCGGAAACACCATATATTTT
TRBV25-1	TRBJ1-1	NA	few	CASSLFGRETEAFF	TGTGCCAGCAGCTTGTTCGGGAGAGAAACTGAAGCTTTCTTT
TRBV4-3	TRBJ2-7	NA	NA	CASSQEARGVVYEQYF	TGCGCCAGCAGCCAAGAGGCCAGGGGAGTTGTCTACGAGCAGTACTTC
TRBV6-5	TRBJ2-1	TRBD1	once	CASSPRDSFYNEQFF	TGTGCCAGCAGCCCCCGGGACAGCTTCTACAATGAGCAGTTCTTC
TRBV4-2	TRBJ2-1	NA	NA	CASSQGGSYNEQFF	TGTGCCAGCAGCCAAGGCGGCAGCTACAATGAGCAGTTCTTC
TRBV27	TRBJ1-5	NA	NA	CASSFWGGNQPQHF	TGTGCCAGCAGTTTTTGGGGGGGCAATCAGCCCCAGCATTTT
TRBV7-2	TRBJ1-2	TRBD1	once	CASSPGQEYGYTF	TGTGCCAGCAGCCCCGGACAGGAGTATGGCTACACCTTC
TRBV2	TRBJ2-7	TRBD1	NA	CASSERLGQGWEQYF	TGTGCCAGCAGTGAGCGCCTAGGACAGGGGTGGGAGCAGTACTTC
TRBV7-6	TRBJ1-3	NA	NA	CASRSRAGQLSYGNTIYF	TGTGCCAGCAGGTCAAGGGCGGGCCAGTTGTCGTACGGAAACACCATATATTTT
TRBV27	TRBJ1-5	NA	NA	CASSLTEYSNQPQHF	TGTGCCAGCAGTTTAACAGAATATAGCAATCAGCCCCAGCATTTT